The 8 T cell receptor beta chains below all came from one sample that was sequenced in a study of T cell repertoires in cytomegalovirus infection. One entry per CDR3 protein results from TCRdb running MiXCR on the reads. The data hold 200,000 or so distinct CDR3 sequences, with approximately 38% observed a single time. These TCRs are of unknown antigen specificity. The sequencing used CD8+ T cells from cultured PBMCs, collected from culture after CMV antigen stimulation. The receptor set was obtained from a human donor in good health (CMV status not recorded). Some clones in this sample may be carry-over from other donors' samples.

The V and J genes are TRBV7-3 and TRBJ2-1; 7 bases agree with TRBD1. This CDR3 is 15 amino acids long. CDR1 is SGHTA and CDR2 is FQGTGA in the germline V gene. V lost 4 bases to trimming and J lost 3 bases; unmatched junction nucleotides: 6. CDR3 region: CASSSTGPDYNEQFF. The CDR3 DNA follows: TGTGCCAGCAGCTCGACAGGGCCTGACTACAATGAGCAGTTCTTC.

This clonotype was detected ten times or more. The V and J genes are TRBV7-8 and TRBJ2-3; TRBD1 matches 7 bases. V shed 3 bases and J 4 bases; nucleotides not matched to a gene: 4. The length of the CDR3 is 14 residues. CDR1 and CDR2 (germline): SGHVS, FQNEAQ. The CDR3 nucleotides are TGTGCCAGCAGCTTGAATACAGGGGCAGATACGCAGTATTTT. Residues: CASSLNTGADTQYF. Together with reference TRBV7-8 and TRBJ2-3, the CDR3 gives the full variable domain: GAGVSQSPRYKVAKRGQDVALRCDPISGHVSLFWYQQALGQGPEFLTYFQNEAQLDKSGLPSDRFFAERPEGSVSTLKIQRTQQEDSAVYLCASSLNTGADTQYFGPGTRLTVL.

In its sample, this clonotype was seen many times. CDR3 region: CASSLGAGQEQPQHF. The CDR3 bases are TGTGCCAGCAGCTTAGGAGCCGGCCAAGAACAGCCCCAGCATTTT. The chain recombines TRBV7-6 with TRBJ1-5, with D uncertain. The germline CDR1 and CDR2 sequences are SGHVS and FNYEAQ. This CDR3 comprises 15 residues. Trimming removed 1 base at V and 7 bases at J, with 14 bases between.

The V call is TRBV11-2, the J call TRBJ2-7, with TRBD2 matching over 9 bases. CDR3 length: 18 residues. Germline V lookup: CDR1 SGHAT, CDR2 FQNNGV. Losses at the gene ends were 5 bases for V and 0 bases for J; bases not matched to a gene: 14. CDR3 sequence reads: CASSLTYSGSRDSYEQYF. In DNA, the CDR3 is TGTGCCAGCAGCCTGACCTATAGCGGGAGTAGGGACTCCTACGAGCAGTACTTC.

The chain uses TRBV7-9 and TRBJ2-7; D unclear. V gave up 7 bases and J gave up 3 bases, with 13 bases separating them. The CDR3 spans 13 residues. CDR1 and CDR2 (germline): SEHNR, FQNEAQ (reference sequence). Here the CDR3 reads CASNKGLHYEQYF. The CDR3 DNA reads TGTGCCAGCAACAAAGGGCTGCACTACGAGCAGTACTTC.

The genes are TRBV27 and TRBJ1-1, with D possibly matching TRBD1 (6 bases). From germline, CDR1 is MNHEY and CDR2 SMNVEV (reference sequence). V dropped 5 bases and J dropped 3 bases, with 16 bases sitting between them. The CDR3 runs 15 residues. This CDR3 reads CASSPTGLGDTEAFF. In DNA, the CDR3 is TGTGCCAGCAGTCCCACAGGGTTGGGAGACACTGAAGCTTTCTTT.

CDR3 nucleotides: TGCAGCGTTGAAGGGACGGGAAGAACAGGGGGCGTGGAAGAGCAGTACTTC. Protein product: CSVEGTGRTGGVEEQYF. The rearrangement links TRBV29-1 to TRBJ2-7, with 9 bases lining up with TRBD1. The V and J ends lost 1 base and 7 bases, in that order; junction bases with no gene match: 17. The CDR3 consists of 17 residues. Germline V gene data show CDR1 as SQVTM and CDR2 as ANQGSEA.

This clonotype has more than one count but fewer than ten. This chain joins TRBV12-5 and TRBJ2-7, with no clear D. The CDR3 is made up of 10 amino acids. Germline values: CDR1 LGHNT, CDR2 FRNRAP. The V and J ends lost 3 bases and 5 bases respectively, with 2 bases between them. The CDR3 protein is CASGFHEQYF. The CDR3 DNA reads as TGTGCTAGTGGTTTTCACGAGCAGTACTTC.